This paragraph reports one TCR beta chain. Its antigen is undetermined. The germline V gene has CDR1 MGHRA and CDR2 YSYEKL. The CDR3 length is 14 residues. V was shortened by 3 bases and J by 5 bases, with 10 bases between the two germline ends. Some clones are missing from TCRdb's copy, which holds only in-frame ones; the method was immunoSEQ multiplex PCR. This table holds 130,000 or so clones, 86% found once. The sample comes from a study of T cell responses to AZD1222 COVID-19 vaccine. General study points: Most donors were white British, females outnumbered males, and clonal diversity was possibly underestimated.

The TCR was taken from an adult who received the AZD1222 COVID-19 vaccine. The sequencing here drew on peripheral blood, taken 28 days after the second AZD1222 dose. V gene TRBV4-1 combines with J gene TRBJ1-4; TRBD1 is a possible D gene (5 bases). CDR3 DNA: TGCGCCAGCAGCCAGCCGTCAGGGAATGAAAAACTGTTTTTT. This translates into CASSQPSGNEKLFF.